By sample share, the clone carrying this TCR beta chain is medium-sized (0.01 to 0.1%). Its antigen is unidentified. This sample is part of a study of T cells in localized non-small cell lung cancer. The CDR3 loop spans 15 amino acids. General study results and limits: Researchers found a median approximately 57 of the top 100 tumor clones in adjacent lung.

The method was immunoSEQ multiplex PCR; TCRdb's version includes in-frame clones alone and lacks a portion of them. This table holds 5,600 or so clones, around 26% found once. This receptor was obtained from a female donor of 60 years or more with stage I lung adenocarcinoma. The chain recombines TRBV1 with TRBJ2-7. TRBV1 is deemed a pseudogene. The source material was lung tumor tissue, sampled before any cancer treatment. The CDR3: CASSPRQGGEYEQYF. The CDR3 nucleotides read TGCGCCAGCAGCCCCAGACAGGGAGGGGAGTACGAGCAGTACTTC.